Following are 3 T cell receptor beta chains from one sample sequenced in a study of shared clonotypes between healthy human individuals. Libraries were prepared by immunoSEQ multiplex PCR; TCRdb keeps only in-frame clonotypes and omits some of them. The sample lists roughly 1,500,000 clones, just under 99% occurring once. The sample was naive CD4+ T cells sorted from blood. Sample subset: CD45RA+ positively selected. Source of these receptors: a man aged 30-40 years in good health.

V is TRBV27 and J is TRBJ1-2; 7 bases are a match to TRBD1. The V gene's germline CDR1 is MNHEY and CDR2 SMNVEV (reference sequence). The trim removed 2 bases at V and 2 bases at J, leaving 11 bases unmatched. CDR3 length: 17 amino acids. CDR3 bases: TGTGCCAGCAGTTTAAGGCAGGGGGTTTCTCAAAACTATGGCTACACCTTC. It is translated as CASSLRQGVSQNYGYTF.

The chain joins TRBV6-5 to TRBJ1-5, with D unclear. V dropped 5 bases and J dropped 0 bases, with 11 bases sitting between them. The germline CDR1 and CDR2 sequences are MNHEY and SVGAGI. The CDR3 consists of 15 residues. CDR3 sequence (DNA): TGTGCCAGCAGTGCGACTGATCCTAGCAATCAGCCCCAGCATTTT. This gives the protein CASSATDPSNQPQHF.

The rearrangement uses TRBV7-2 and TRBJ2-6, with a weak D call TRBD1 (5 bases). The CDR3 sequence is 15 residues long. Germline CDR1 SGHTA, CDR2 FQGNSA. With 4 bases removed from V and 1 base from J, the gap between germline ends came to 8 bases. CDR3 sequence reads: CASSSYRSGANVLTF. The DNA for the CDR3 is TGTGCCAGCAGCTCCTACAGGTCTGGGGCCAACGTCCTGACTTTC. Using reference TRBV7-2 and TRBJ2-6 for the parts outside the CDR3, the full variable domain is GAGVSQSPSNKVTEKGKDVELRCDPISGHTALYWYRQSLGQGLEFLIYFQGNSAPDKSGLPSDRFSAERTGGSVSTLTIQRTQQEDSAVYLCASSSYRSGANVLTFGAGSRLTVL.